This T cell receptor beta chain is from a study of blood T cell repertoires in COVID-19. The overall study: Material from acute and convalescent COVID-19 was sourced from the United States, Italy and Spain. T cells, B-cell-depleted T cells, or PBMCs supplied cDNA or gDNA.

Original processing notes: Reference gene primer amplification gave nucleated cell count estimates. The method was immunoSEQ multiplex PCR; TCRdb's version includes in-frame clones alone and lacks a portion of them. That table furnishes V, J and clone size, whereas the DNA furnished D and trimming. The sample yields a few hundred thousand clones, around 87% seen once. V gave up 2 bases and J gave up 8 bases, with 15 bases separating them. CDR3 length: 15 residues. Germline values: CDR1 LGHNA, CDR2 YNFKEQ. The material sequenced was peripheral blood. This clonotype originated in a man aged 50 to 60 with active or convalescent COVID-19. The chain has TRBV4-2 and TRBJ1-4; D is possibly TRBD1 (6 bases). CDR3 sequence: CASSQIRGMGEKLFF. CDR3 DNA sequence: TGTGCCAGCAGCCAAATTAGGGGGATGGGGGAAAAACTGTTTTTT.